These 30 T cell receptor beta chains came from one sample sequenced in a study of CD8+CD57+ T cells in acquired aplastic anemia. According to the study, genomic DNA was the template for TCR beta VDJ and CDR3 profiling. Via MiXCR, TCRdb re-called the reads, giving one row per CDR3 protein. The table records 200,000 to 250,000 distinct CDR3 sequences, roughly two thirds of them present only once. Only patients with CD8+CD57+ cell expansion on flow cytometry were chosen for sequencing. The sample consisted of sorted CD4+, CD8+, or CD8+CD57+ T cells (not recorded which) from PBMCs. Receptors originate from a human donor with aplastic anemia.

The gene calls are TRBV20-1 and TRBJ1-1, with D unclear. Per the germline V gene, CDR1 is DFQATT and CDR2 is SNEGSKA (reference sequence). The CDR3 has 12 residues. V lost 3 bases and J 7 bases, leaving 12 bases between the germline ends. The CDR3 region is CSASETQIEAFF. CDR3 nucleotide sequence: TGCAGTGCTAGTGAGACACAAATTGAAGCTTTCTTT.

The CDR3, as DNA: TGTGCCAGCAGTGAGTGGGAAAAAGGGGCTTCCTACGAGCAGTACTTC. It specifies CASSEWEKGASYEQYF. V and J are TRBV2 and TRBJ2-7, with TRBD1 as a possible D gene (5 bases). The V gene's germline CDR1 is SNHLY and CDR2 FYNNEI. CDR3 length equals 16 residues. V lost 3 bases and J lost 1, with 16 bases in between.

This clonotype was seen a few times. This chain connects TRBV19 to TRBJ2-3, with unresolved D. The CDR3 is 13 residues long. Germline assignment: CDR1 LNHDA and CDR2 SQIVND (reference sequence). V lost 1 base and J lost 11, with 13 bases in between. For the CDR3, the DNA is TGTGCCAGTAGTATAGTGTCACTAAACCAGCAGTATTTT. Its protein is CASSIVSLNQQYF.

This chain connects TRBV7-6 to TRBJ2-7; TRBD2 is a possible D gene (5 bases). This CDR3 is built from 16 residues. V was shortened by 1 base and J by 0 bases, with 13 bases between the two germline ends. Germline CDR1 SGHVS, CDR2 FNYEAQ. CDR3 coding DNA: TGTGCCAGCAGCTTAGGTAATGAGGGCCTCTCCTACGAGCAGTACTTC. Translated, it gives CASSLGNEGLSYEQYF.

This clonotype was found many times. The rearrangement joins TRBV4-1 to TRBJ2-7; TRBD2 matches 9 bases. The CDR3 contains 15 residues. V lost 4 bases and J lost 2; bases outside the gene matches: 6. Germline-derived CDR1 and CDR2 are MGHRA and YSYEKL. CDR3 sequence reads: CASSPSGTPTYEQYF. The CDR3 nucleotides read TGCGCCAGCAGCCCTAGCGGGACACCCACCTACGAGCAGTACTTC.

The chain recombines TRBV4-3 with TRBJ2-7, with 13 bases matching TRBD2. The CDR3 is 15 amino acids. V gave up 6 bases and J gave up 5 bases; unmatched junction bases: 7. Germline V CDR1 and CDR2: LGHNA, YSLEER. CDR3 nucleotide sequence: TGCGCCAGCAGTCCAGGGACTAGCGGGGTCCACGAGCAGTACTTC. This sequence encodes CASSPGTSGVHEQYF.

The table lists this clonotype with a count of one. The genes are TRBV2 and TRBJ2-1, with 10 bases aligning to TRBD1. Germline V gene data show CDR1 as SNHLY and CDR2 as FYNNEI. Trimming cost V 0 bases and J 12 bases; bases outside gene matches: 8. The length of the CDR3 is 15 residues. CDR3 sequence reads: CASSEALGTGEGQFF. In nucleotides, the CDR3 is TGTGCCAGCAGTGAAGCGCTAGGGACAGGGGAAGGGCAGTTCTTC.

This clonotype was detected a few times. The chain combines TRBV7-8 with TRBJ1-5, with 8 positions matching TRBD1. J was trimmed by 0 bases and V by 5 bases; bases with no gene match: 9. From germline, CDR1 is SGHVS and CDR2 FQNEAQ. The CDR3 is 17 amino acids. The CDR3 bases are TGTGCCAGCAGCCGAGACAGGGGAACCGATAGCAATCAGCCCCAGCATTTT. Protein product: CASSRDRGTDSNQPQHF.

The chain employs TRBV4-3 and TRBJ1-5; no clear D. The ends were cut back, 4 bases at V and 5 bases at J, with 12 bases in the middle. CDR1 LGHNA and CDR2 YSLEER come from the germline V gene. This CDR3 is built from 14 residues. CDR3 in amino acids: CASSPNPADQPQHF. Written as DNA, the CDR3 is TGCGCCAGCAGCCCCAATCCCGCGGATCAGCCCCAGCATTTT.

The chain joins TRBV29-1 to TRBJ1-2; D not certain. This CDR3 comprises 12 residues. V was shortened by 3 bases and J by 1 base, with 6 bases between the two germline ends. Germline V gene sequence: CDR1 SQVTM, CDR2 ANQGSEA. Written as DNA, the CDR3 is TGCAGCGTTGATTTCGGTAACTATGGCTACACCTTC. Residues: CSVDFGNYGYTF.

The chain has TRBV9 and TRBJ2-7; D remains ambiguous. The CDR3 loop spans 15 amino acids. V gave up 0 bases and J gave up 0 bases, with 10 bases separating them. The germline V gene encodes CDR1 SGDLS and CDR2 YYNGEE. The DNA for the CDR3 is TGTGCCAGCAGCGTAGCTCCCGGAAGCTCCTACGAGCAGTACTTC. It codes for CASSVAPGSSYEQYF.

The V gene is TRBV20-1, the J gene TRBJ2-1; 10 nucleotides line up with TRBD2. The ends lost 0 bases at V and 4 bases at J; junction bases unmatched: 6. The germline CDR1 and CDR2 sequences are DFQATT and SNEGSKA (reference sequence). The CDR3 loop spans 16 amino acids. The DNA of the CDR3 is TGCAGTGCTAGAGATATGGGTAGCGGGGGGTACAATGAGCAGTTCTTC. This gives the protein CSARDMGSGGYNEQFF.

The chain employs TRBV20-1 and TRBJ2-7; 9 positions match TRBD1. The CDR3 runs 12 residues. CDR1 and CDR2 from the germline V gene are DFQATT and SNEGSKA (reference sequence). With 6 bases clipped from V and 5 bases from J, the junction kept 5 bases outside the gene matches. The CDR3 spells CSAEGQGNEQYF. The CDR3, as DNA: TGCAGTGCCGAGGGACAGGGTAACGAGCAGTACTTC.

The rearrangement links TRBV7-6 to TRBJ1-1; D unclear. This CDR3 has 15 residues. Germline V gives CDR1 SGHVS, CDR2 FNYEAQ. The V end was cut by 5 bases, the J end by 0 bases, with 13 bases between. CDR3 amino acids: CASSLNPGVNTEAFF. The CDR3 bases are TGTGCCAGCAGCCTAAATCCAGGCGTGAACACTGAAGCTTTCTTT.

The V gene is TRBV12-3 or TRBV12-4, the J gene TRBJ1-2, with 9 bases that match TRBD1. The CDR3 has 14 amino acids. Trimming at V came to 6 bases and at J to 7 bases, leaving 9 bases not matched to a gene. The CDR3 here is CASRLQGATLGYTF. DNA of the CDR3: TGTGCCAGCAGACTACAGGGGGCTACTCTTGGCTACACCTTC.

This clonotype was seen a handful of times. The junction does not match germline at one end; this may be a read error. V gene TRBV29-1 combines with J gene TRBJ1-2, with a possible D match to TRBD1 (5 bases). The length of the CDR3 is 14 residues. The germline V gene encodes CDR1 SQVTM and CDR2 ANQGSEA. The CDR3 nucleotides read TGCAGCGTGGAAGTTCAGGGACCCCTCTATGGCTACACCTTC. As protein: CSVEVQGPLYGYTF.

The chain couples TRBV7-9 to TRBJ2-7; 9 bases line up with TRBD1. Looked up from germline, CDR1 is SEHNR and CDR2 is FQNEAQ (reference sequence). V lost 7 bases and J lost 4; bases outside the gene matches: 11. CDR3 length equals 15 residues. The CDR3 spells CASTPRATGGYEQYF. CDR3 nucleotides: TGTGCCAGCACCCCCCGAGCGACAGGGGGTTACGAGCAGTACTTC.

The V call is TRBV6-6, the J call TRBJ1-5; a weak D match, TRBD1 (5 bases). Trimming removed 11 bases from V and 5 bases from J, with 16 bases in between. CDR1 is MNHNY and CDR2 is SVGAGI in the germline V gene (reference sequence). The CDR3 sequence is 13 residues long. The CDR3 DNA reads TGTGCCTCCCATGGCCAGGGATATCAGCCCCAGCATTTT. Translating it yields CASHGQGYQPQHF.

A few counts support this clonotype. One base away lies a much larger clone, so this may be a sequencing read error. The chain joins TRBV5-1 to TRBJ2-7; unclear D gene. Per germline, CDR1 SGHRS and CDR2 YFSETQ. The CDR3 length is 11 residues. CDR3 amino acids: CASSSGVGQCF. The DNA of the CDR3 is TGCGCCAGCAGCTCTGGGGTCGGGCAGTGCTTC.

The V call is TRBV7-9, the J call TRBJ2-7; either TRBD1 or TRBD2 may fit D (6 bases each). Trimming stripped 1 base from V and 5 bases from J, with 15 bases between. This CDR3 region has 15 residues. Germline CDR1 reads SEHNR; CDR2 reads FQNEAQ (reference sequence). The CDR3: CASSLEGGDLDEQYF. In DNA, the CDR3 is TGTGCCAGCAGCTTAGAGGGGGGTGACCTCGACGAGCAGTACTTC.

This clonotype has just a few counts. The chain uses TRBV7-9 and TRBJ2-7; D is possibly TRBD1 (5 bases). CDR3 length: 15 amino acids. V gave up 1 base and J gave up 2 bases, with 12 bases separating them. The V gene's germline CDR1 is SEHNR and CDR2 FQNEAQ (reference sequence). CDR3 DNA sequence: TGTGCCAGCAGCTTAGGGCAGGGCGGCCCCTACGAGCAGTACTTC. It translates to CASSLGQGGPYEQYF.

CDR3 loop: CASNLAGATWYQETQYF. The DNA of the CDR3 is TGTGCCAGCAATCTAGCGGGGGCCACTTGGTACCAAGAGACCCAGTACTTC. This rearrangement joins TRBV7-9 to TRBJ2-5; 10 nucleotides agree with TRBD2. V was pared by 7 bases and J by 0 bases, with 11 bases of the junction left unmatched. The CDR3 has 17 amino acids. Germline loops: CDR1 SEHNR, CDR2 FQNEAQ (reference sequence).

The V call is TRBV7-6, the J call TRBJ2-7, with 7 bases matching TRBD2. The V and J ends lost 1 base and 2 bases, in that order; junction bases with no gene match: 8. Germline CDR1 and CDR2: SGHVS and FNYEAQ. This CDR3 has 16 residues. CDR3 region: CASSLGGGAWTYEQYF. The CDR3 DNA is TGTGCCAGCAGCTTAGGGGGGGGAGCTTGGACCTACGAGCAGTACTTC. Using reference TRBV7-6 and TRBJ2-7 for the parts outside the CDR3, the full variable domain is GAGVSQSPRYKVTKRGQDVALRCDPISGHVSLYWYRQALGQGPEFLTYFNYEAQQDKSGLPNDRFSAERPEGSISTLTIQRTEQRDSAMYRCASSLGGGAWTYEQYFGPGTRLTVT.

The chain has TRBV20-1 and TRBJ1-4; TRBD1 agrees at 8 bases. Germline CDR1 and CDR2: DFQATT and SNEGSKA (reference sequence). Trimming cost V 4 bases and J 7 bases; bases outside gene matches: 11. The CDR3 totals 15 residues. The chain's CDR3 is CSANDGQGYSEKLFF. The CDR3 DNA sequence: TGCAGTGCTAACGACGGACAGGGCTATAGTGAAAAACTGTTTTTT.

About this clonotype itself: One end of the junction varies from germline; a read error may be responsible. V is TRBV7-9 and J is TRBJ1-6; no clear D. The length of the CDR3 is 15 residues. Germline CDR1 SEHNR, CDR2 FQNEAQ (reference sequence). CDR3 nucleotide sequence: TGCGCCAGCAGCCCTACTGGGGTGCTTGGATCACCCCTCCACTTT. Translated: CASSPTGVLGSPLHF. The whole variable domain, remainder taken from reference TRBV7-9 and TRBJ1-6, is DTGVSQNPRHKITKRGQNVTFRCDPISEHNRLYWYRQTLGQGPEFLTYFQNEAQLEKSRLLSDRFSAERPKGSFSTLEIQRTEQGDSAMYLCASSPTGVLGSPLHFGNGTRLTVT.

The rearrangement links TRBV6-5 to TRBJ1-5; D unclear. Germline lookup yields CDR1 MNHEY and CDR2 SVGAGI. Trimming pared 4 bases from V and 0 bases from J, leaving 4 bases between. The CDR3 totals 13 residues. This chain's CDR3 is CASSFYSNQPQHF. The CDR3 DNA reads as TGTGCCAGCAGTTTCTATAGCAATCAGCCCCAGCATTTT.

The V and J genes are TRBV7-2 and TRBJ1-2; D not resolved. In germline, CDR1 is SGHTA, CDR2 FQGNSA. This CDR3 spans 14 amino acids. Trimming pared 1 base from V and 4 bases from J, leaving 10 bases between. In nucleotides, the CDR3 is TGTGCCAGCAGCTTAGTCCATCAAGGCTATGGCTACACCTTC. Amino acids: CASSLVHQGYGYTF. Full variable domain (remainder filled in from reference TRBV7-2 and TRBJ1-2): GAGVSQSPSNKVTEKGKDVELRCDPISGHTALYWYRQSLGQGLEFLIYFQGNSAPDKSGLPSDRFSAERTGGSVSTLTIQRTQQEDSAVYLCASSLVHQGYGYTFGSGTRLTVV.

This clonotype has more than one count but fewer than ten. The chain is built from TRBV15 and TRBJ1-1; 7 bases map to TRBD1. J was trimmed by 1 base and V by 5 bases; bases with no gene match: 7. The CDR3 consists of 15 residues. CDR1 is LNHNV, CDR2 YYDKDF, per germline (reference sequence). The DNA of the CDR3 is TGTGCCACCAGCCTCAAACAGGGGACGAACACTGAAGCTTTCTTT. It is translated as CATSLKQGTNTEAFF.

CDR3 DNA sequence: TGCAGTGCTAGAGAGCTAGTGGGATCAGATACGCAGTATTTT. Protein sequence: CSARELVGSDTQYF. The chain carries TRBV20-1 and TRBJ2-3; no reliable D call. The germline V and J ends were trimmed by 0 bases and 4 bases, with 11 bases remaining between them. Germline CDR1 and CDR2: DFQATT and SNEGSKA (reference sequence). The CDR3 sequence is 14 residues long.

This chain uses TRBV15 with TRBJ2-7; unclear D gene. Germline CDR1 LNHNV, CDR2 YYDKDF (reference sequence). CDR3 size: 13 residues. The germline V and J ends were trimmed by 0 bases and 5 bases, with 8 bases remaining between them. The CDR3 reads CATSRDVGDEQYF. CDR3 DNA: TGTGCCACCAGCAGAGATGTAGGCGACGAGCAGTACTTC.